These T cell receptor beta chains were read from a single sample in a study of blood T cell repertoires in COVID-19. This table comes from immunoSEQ multiplex PCR, and its TCRdb copy is limited to in-frame clones, with some not included. Among 150,000 to 200,000 clones, about 82% were seen once, and the ten largest hold over 7%. Sequencing input: PBMCs or T cells enriched from blood (not recorded which). These receptors originate from a woman between 25 and 40 years old who had recovered from COVID-19. Both conserved end residues are part of each CDR3. Each record gives: CDR3 protein, D gene, J gene, clone size, V gene. The D gene is left open where the match is weak. Clone size is given for some rows only: seen once, a few or many times, or a class if the clone is expanded.

CSVTIAGGFADTQYF,TRBD2,TRBJ2-3,-,TRBV29-1
CASSERGIRDQPQHF,-,TRBJ1-5,-,TRBV2
CASSPRASGRAGDTQYF,TRBD2,TRBJ2-3,-,TRBV18
CAIRDSNRDKDTQYF,-,TRBJ2-3,once,TRBV10-3
CASSMDRALGGKLFF,TRBD1,TRBJ1-4,-,TRBV19
CASSPSHGTSYEQYF,-,TRBJ2-7,once,TRBV7-9
CASSLEGQPQHF,-,TRBJ1-5,-,TRBV5-4
CASSLESSGSRVNEQFF,TRBD2,TRBJ2-1,-,TRBV11-3
CASSLALTGSYEQYF,-,TRBJ2-7,once,TRBV7-8
CASSFYAGQRGSNEQFF,-,TRBJ2-1,once,TRBV11-2
CATYGSGLSTDTQYF,TRBD2,TRBJ2-3,-,TRBV10-3
CASSTIYRGTNQPQHF,TRBD1,TRBJ1-5,-,TRBV19
CASSMTTNYGYTF,-,TRBJ1-2,-,TRBV11-2
CASSPPTGNTGELFF,-,TRBJ2-2,few,TRBV7-9
CASSQLAGYNEQFF,TRBD2,TRBJ2-1,-,TRBV14
CASSSGTVDNYGYTF,TRBD1,TRBJ1-2,-,TRBV28
CATSGQSNTEAFF,-,TRBJ1-1,-,TRBV15
CASSATRGTGGAGYGYTF,TRBD1,TRBJ1-2,-,TRBV28
CALRLAGAQQYF,TRBD2,TRBJ2-7,-,TRBV30
CAWGTGGNTIYF,TRBD1,TRBJ1-3,-,TRBV30
CAISESASGSVSYNEQFF,TRBD2,TRBJ2-1,-,TRBV10-3
CASSLGQETNEKLFF,-,TRBJ1-4,once,TRBV5-4
CASTSGTIISTAGYGYTF,-,TRBJ1-2,few,TRBV28
CASSFSTGNYGYTF,TRBD1,TRBJ1-2,once,TRBV7-2
CASSRSSGLQSQNIQYF,-,TRBJ2-4,-,TRBV3-1/TRBV3-2
CASSPLDRQNTQYF,TRBD1,TRBJ2-3,-,TRBV18
CASGPTGNSYEQYF,-,TRBJ2-7,-,TRBV5-5
CASSLGGKAFF,-,TRBJ1-1,-,TRBV11-1
CASSLIGTRENIQYF,-,TRBJ2-4,-,TRBV5-1
CASSRGQGAYEQYF,-,TRBJ2-7,-,TRBV21-1
CASSLTEQAYNSPLHF,-,TRBJ1-6,-,TRBV6-5
CAWTDDITLEAFF,-,TRBJ1-1,-,TRBV30
CASSLTGQAGSGYTF,TRBD1,TRBJ1-2,once,TRBV5-1
CASSESPGGRWYGYTF,-,TRBJ1-2,-,TRBV9
CASSPPRTDYYNEQFF,-,TRBJ2-1,-,TRBV3-1/TRBV3-2
CASGPSGRLDQETQYF,TRBD2,TRBJ2-5,-,TRBV12-5
CASSQPSMGQTSSYNEQFF,-,TRBJ2-1,-,TRBV3-1/TRBV3-2
CASSRDRAPNYGYTF,TRBD1,TRBJ1-2,few,TRBV18
CASSLAVARTLAGELADTQYF,TRBD2,TRBJ2-3,-,TRBV28
CASSPVGNEQFF,-,TRBJ2-1,-,TRBV3-1/TRBV3-2
CASSLSPGLGSNEQFF,TRBD2,TRBJ2-1,-,TRBV28
CASSYPTGPNTEAFF,TRBD1,TRBJ1-1,once,TRBV11-2
CASSPPPSGRTYNEQFF,TRBD2,TRBJ2-1,-,TRBV18
CASSLARVWDRDSYEQYF,TRBD1,TRBJ2-7,-,TRBV7-2